The source of this T cell receptor beta chain is a study of blood T cell repertoires in COVID-19. Study information: PBMCs, B-cell-depleted T cells, or T cells were the source of the cDNA or gDNA that made up the material.

The CDR3 is 12 residues long. In germline, CDR1 is SGHVS, CDR2 FQNEAQ. The V end was cut by 5 bases, the J end by 6 bases, with 7 bases between. The repertoire was sequenced with immunoSEQ multiplex PCR; TCRdb's copy has only in-frame clones and lacks some. The table shows approximately 270,000 clones, with 80% to 90% occurring only once. The receptor was isolated from a man aged 25 to 40 with acute or convalescent COVID-19. The sample consisted of peripheral blood. The gene calls are TRBV7-8 and TRBJ2-2; a weak D match, TRBD1 (5 bases). The chain's CDR3 is CASSPRAGELFF. CDR3 DNA sequence: TGTGCCAGCAGCCCCAGGGCCGGGGAGCTGTTTTTT.